This note documents a single T cell receptor (beta chain) sequence. The antigen is not known. This specimen belongs to a study of cytomegalovirus exposure and HLA in healthy donors. Study summary: A prior study identified just under 120 million unique TCR beta sequences from 180 million or so T cells. Points from the study as a whole: An analysis done earlier found most TCR beta V segments productive about 87% or about 30% of the time.

The PCR contained 60 Vbeta and 13 Jbeta primers. Only in-frame clones appear in the TCRdb table, and some are missing; sequencing was by immunoSEQ multiplex PCR. Seen here are about 94,000 clones, approximately 79% observed once, and the top ten hold under 4%. This receptor was obtained from a woman aged 40-49 years in good health and CMV-seronegative. What was sequenced was PBMCs.

CDR3 protein: CASSRPAKGQQETQYF. The CDR3 nucleotides read TGTGCCAGCAGTCGTCCCGCCAAAGGACAGCAAGAGACCCAGTACTTC. The rearrangement links TRBV13 to TRBJ2-5; weak D call: TRBD1 (6 bases). The V and J ends lost 6 bases and 2 bases respectively, with 19 bases between them. Germline lookup yields CDR1 PRHDT and CDR2 FYEKMQ (reference sequence). The CDR3 loop spans 16 amino acids.